This T cell receptor (beta chain) comes out of a study of blood T cell repertoires in COVID-19. Study information: Specimens from acute and convalescent COVID-19 originated in the United States, Italy and Spain. The analysed material was cDNA or gDNA that came from T cells, B-cell-depleted T cells, or PBMCs.

Under the authors' procedure: Reference gene primer amplification gave nucleated cell count estimates. Generated by immunoSEQ multiplex PCR, the TCRdb table keeps only in-frame clones and is missing some. V and J calls and clone size are those listed in that table; D and trimming were worked out from the DNA. The table shows 40,000 or so clones, with 80% to 90% occurring only once. V dropped 0 bases and J dropped 3; count of bases not matched to a gene: 2. This CDR3 spans 17 amino acids. The germline gives CDR1 SGHTA, CDR2 FQGNSA. The sequence was collected from a human donor in a cohort sampled during active COVID-19. Sequenced input: peripheral blood. The chain recombines TRBV7-2 with TRBJ2-1; TRBD2 matches at 13 bases. The CDR3 spells CASSLARTSGGYNEQFF. The CDR3 DNA follows: TGTGCCAGCAGCTTAGCTCGGACTAGCGGGGGCTACAATGAGCAGTTCTTC. Looking up the rest from reference TRBV7-2 and TRBJ2-1 gives the full variable domain: GAGVSQSPSNKVTEKGKDVELRCDPISGHTALYWYRQSLGQGLEFLIYFQGNSAPDKSGLPSDRFSAERTGGSVSTLTIQRTQQEDSAVYLCASSLARTSGGYNEQFFGPGTRLTVL.